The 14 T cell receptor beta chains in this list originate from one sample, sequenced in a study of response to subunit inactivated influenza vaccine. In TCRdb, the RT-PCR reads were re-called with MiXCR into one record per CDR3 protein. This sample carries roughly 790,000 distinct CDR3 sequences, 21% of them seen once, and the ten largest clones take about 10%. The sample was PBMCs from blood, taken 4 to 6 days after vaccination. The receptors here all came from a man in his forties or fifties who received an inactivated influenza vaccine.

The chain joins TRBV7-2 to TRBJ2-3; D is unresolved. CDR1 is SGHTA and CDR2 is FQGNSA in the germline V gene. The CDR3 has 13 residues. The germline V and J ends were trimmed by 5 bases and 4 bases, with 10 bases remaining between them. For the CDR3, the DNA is TGTGCCAGCAGCAAACCGGGCGCAGATACGCAGTATTTT. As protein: CASSKPGADTQYF.

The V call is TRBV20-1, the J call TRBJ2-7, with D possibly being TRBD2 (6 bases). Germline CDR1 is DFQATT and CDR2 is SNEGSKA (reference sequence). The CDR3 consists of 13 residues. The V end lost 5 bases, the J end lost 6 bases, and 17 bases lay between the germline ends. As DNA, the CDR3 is TGCAGTGCTCCTCTTAGCGGAGGCCGCGAGCAGTACTTC. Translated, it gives CSAPLSGGREQYF.

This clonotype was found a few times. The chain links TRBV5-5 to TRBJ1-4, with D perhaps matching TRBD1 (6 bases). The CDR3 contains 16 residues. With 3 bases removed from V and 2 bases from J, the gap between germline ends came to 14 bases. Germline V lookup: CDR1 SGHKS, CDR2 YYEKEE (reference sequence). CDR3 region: CASSSGQGPTNEKLFF. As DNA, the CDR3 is TGTGCCAGCAGCTCCGGGCAGGGGCCCACTAATGAAAAACTGTTTTTT.

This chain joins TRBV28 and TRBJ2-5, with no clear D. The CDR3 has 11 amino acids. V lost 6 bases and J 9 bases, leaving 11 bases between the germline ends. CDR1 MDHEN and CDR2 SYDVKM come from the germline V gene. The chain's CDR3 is CASSWPGPQYF. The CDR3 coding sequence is TGTGCCAGCAGCTGGCCCGGGCCCCAGTACTTC.

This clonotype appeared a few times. Written as DNA, the CDR3 is TGTGCCAGCAGTCCCCAGGCGTACTCCTACAATGAGCAGTTCTTC. The encoded protein is CASSPQAYSYNEQFF. The chain links TRBV28 to TRBJ2-1; the D is unclear. Trimming cost V 5 bases and J 0 bases, with 11 bases left between them. Germline values: CDR1 MDHEN, CDR2 SYDVKM. The CDR3 extends over 15 amino acids.

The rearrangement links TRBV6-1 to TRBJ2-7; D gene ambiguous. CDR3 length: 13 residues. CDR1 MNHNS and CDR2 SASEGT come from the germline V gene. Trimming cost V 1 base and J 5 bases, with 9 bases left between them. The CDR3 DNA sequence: TGTGCCAGCAGTGAAGTATCAGGAGACGAGCAGTACTTC. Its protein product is CASSEVSGDEQYF.

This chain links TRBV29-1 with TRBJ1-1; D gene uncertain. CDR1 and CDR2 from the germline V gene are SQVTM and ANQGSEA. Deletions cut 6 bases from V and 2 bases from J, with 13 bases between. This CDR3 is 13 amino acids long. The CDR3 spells CSVGQAGNTEAFF. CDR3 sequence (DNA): TGCAGCGTCGGGCAAGCGGGAAACACTGAAGCTTTCTTT. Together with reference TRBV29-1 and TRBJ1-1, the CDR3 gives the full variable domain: SAVISQKPSRDICQRGTSLTIQCQVDSQVTMMFWYRQQPGQSLTLIATANQGSEATYESGFVIDKFPISRPNLTFSTLTVSNMSPEDSSIYLCSVGQAGNTEAFFGQGTRLTVV.

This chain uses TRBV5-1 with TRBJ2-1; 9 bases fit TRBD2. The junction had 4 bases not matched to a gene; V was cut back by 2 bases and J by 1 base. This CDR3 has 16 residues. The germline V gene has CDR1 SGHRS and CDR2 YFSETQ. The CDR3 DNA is TGCGCCAGCAGCTTAGGCGGGAGGGCATCCTACAATGAGCAGTTCTTC. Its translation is CASSLGGRASYNEQFF.

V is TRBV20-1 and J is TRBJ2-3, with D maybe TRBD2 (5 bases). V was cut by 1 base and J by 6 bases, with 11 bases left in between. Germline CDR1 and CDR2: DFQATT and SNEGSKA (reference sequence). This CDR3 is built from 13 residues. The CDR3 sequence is CSARVSTRDTQYF. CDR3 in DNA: TGCAGTGCTAGAGTATCCACTAGGGATACGCAGTATTTT.

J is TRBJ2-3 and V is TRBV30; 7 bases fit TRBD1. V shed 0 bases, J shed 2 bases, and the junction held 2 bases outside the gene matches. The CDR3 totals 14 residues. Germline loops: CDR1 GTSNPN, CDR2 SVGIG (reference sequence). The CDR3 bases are TGTGCCTGGAGTGTAAAGGGGGCCACAGATACGCAGTATTTT. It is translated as CAWSVKGATDTQYF.

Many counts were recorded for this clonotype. The DNA of the CDR3 is TGTGCCAGCAGCTTGTCGCTCCGTACAGGGAGATACGAGCAGTACTTC. Translating gives CASSLSLRTGRYEQYF. V gene TRBV5-5 combines with J gene TRBJ2-7; perhaps TRBD1 as D (6 bases). The CDR3 loop spans 16 amino acids. The V and J ends lost 1 base and 4 bases respectively, with 18 bases between them. CDR1 is SGHKS, CDR2 YYEKEE, per germline (reference sequence).

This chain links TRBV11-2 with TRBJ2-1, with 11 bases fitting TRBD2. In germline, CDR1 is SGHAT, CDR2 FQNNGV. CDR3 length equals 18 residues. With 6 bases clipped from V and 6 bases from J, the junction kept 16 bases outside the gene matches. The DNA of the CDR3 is TGTGCCAGCAGGACCATAGCGGGAGGGCCCAATGAGGTCAATGAGCAGTTCTTC. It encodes CASRTIAGGPNEVNEQFF.

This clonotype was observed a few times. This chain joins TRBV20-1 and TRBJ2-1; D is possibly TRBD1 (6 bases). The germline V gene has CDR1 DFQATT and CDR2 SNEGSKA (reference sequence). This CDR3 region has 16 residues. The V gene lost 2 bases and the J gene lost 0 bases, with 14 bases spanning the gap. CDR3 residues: CSARWAGASSYNEQFF. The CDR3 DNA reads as TGCAGTGCTAGATGGGCAGGGGCTAGCTCCTACAATGAGCAGTTCTTC.

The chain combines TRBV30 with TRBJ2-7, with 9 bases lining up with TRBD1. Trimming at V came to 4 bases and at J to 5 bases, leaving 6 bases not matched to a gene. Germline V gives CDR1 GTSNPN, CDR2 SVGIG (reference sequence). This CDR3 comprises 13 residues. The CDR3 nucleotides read TGTGCCTGGACCGGGACAGGGAACAACGAGCAGTACTTC. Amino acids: CAWTGTGNNEQYF.